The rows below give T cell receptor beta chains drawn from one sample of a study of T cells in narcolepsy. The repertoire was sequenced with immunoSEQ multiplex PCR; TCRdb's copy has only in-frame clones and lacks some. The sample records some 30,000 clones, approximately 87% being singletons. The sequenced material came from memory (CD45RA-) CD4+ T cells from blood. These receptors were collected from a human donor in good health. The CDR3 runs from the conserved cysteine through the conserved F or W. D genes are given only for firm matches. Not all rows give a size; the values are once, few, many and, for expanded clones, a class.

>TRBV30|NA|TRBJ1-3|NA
TGTGCCTCTTCAAGGGGGGAAAACACCATATATTTT
CASSRGENTIYF
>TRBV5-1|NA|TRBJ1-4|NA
TGCGCCAGCAGCCCACGAGGGGGGGCGCAGGATGAAAAACTGTTTTTT
CASSPRGGAQDEKLFF
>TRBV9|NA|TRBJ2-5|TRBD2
TGTGCCAGCAGCGTAGGACTAGCGGGGGGGAGGCAAGAGACCCAGTACTTC
CASSVGLAGGRQETQYF
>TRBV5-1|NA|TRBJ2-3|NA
TGCGCCAGCAGCTTGGTGGGAAAAGGCACAGATACGCAGTATTTT
CASSLVGKGTDTQYF
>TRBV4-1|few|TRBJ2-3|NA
TGCGCCAGCAGCCAAGATATCTTGGCTGATACGCAGTATTTT
CASSQDILADTQYF
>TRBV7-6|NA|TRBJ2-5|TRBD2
TGTGCCAGCAGCCCCCGGGGAAGCGGGGCCGGGGAGACCCAGTACTTC
CASSPRGSGAGETQYF
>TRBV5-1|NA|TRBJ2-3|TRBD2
TGCGCCAGCAGCAACGGACTAGCGGGGGGTCACCGTACAGATACGCAGTATTTT
CASSNGLAGGHRTDTQYF
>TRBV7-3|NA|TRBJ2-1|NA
TGTGCCAGCAGCTTAAGACTAAACAATGAGCAGTTCTTC
CASSLRLNNEQFF
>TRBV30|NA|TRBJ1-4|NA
TGTGCCTGGCAGGCCCACAGGTTAGAGGGTGAAAAACTGTTTTTT
CAWQAHRLEGEKLFF
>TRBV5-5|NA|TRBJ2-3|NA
TGTGCCAGCAGCTTGAGATTCCGGAGCGGAGATACGCAGTATTTT
CASSLRFRSGDTQYF
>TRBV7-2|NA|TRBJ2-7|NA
TGTGCCAGCAGCTTAGCGACGGATTACGAGCAGTACTTC
CASSLATDYEQYF
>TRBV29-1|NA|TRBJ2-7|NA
TGCAGCGTTGCCCAGGTCTCCTACGAGCAGTACTTC
CSVAQVSYEQYF
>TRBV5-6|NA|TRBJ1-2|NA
TGTGCCAGCAGCGAGACGGGCAACTATGGCTACACCTTC
CASSETGNYGYTF
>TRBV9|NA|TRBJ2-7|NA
TGTGCCAGCAGCGGCCTAGGGTCGGGTCAAGGCGAGCAGTACTTC
CASSGLGSGQGEQYF
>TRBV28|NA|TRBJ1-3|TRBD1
TGTGCCAGCAGCTGGACAGGGGGCAACTCTGGAAACACCATATATTTT
CASSWTGGNSGNTIYF
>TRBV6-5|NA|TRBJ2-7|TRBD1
TGTGCCAGCAGAACCCGGGACAGGGTGGGCGAGCAGTACTTC
CASRTRDRVGEQYF
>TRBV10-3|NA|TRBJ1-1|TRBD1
TGTGCCATCAGTAAAAGGGACAGGGCTGACACTGAAGCTTTCTTT
CAISKRDRADTEAFF
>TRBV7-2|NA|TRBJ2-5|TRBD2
TGTGCCAGCAGCTCTCCCAGCGGAGCTCGGGAGGCCCAGTACTTC
CASSSPSGAREAQYF
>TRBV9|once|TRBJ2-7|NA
TGTGCCAGCAGCGTCACAGGACTAACAGGACCCTACGAGCAGTACTTC
CASSVTGLTGPYEQYF
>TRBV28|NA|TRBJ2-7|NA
TGTGCCAGCACTCCCTTTGTCCGGGTGGGCTACGAGCAGTACTTC
CASTPFVRVGYEQYF
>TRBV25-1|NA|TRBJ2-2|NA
TGTGCCAGCCGACTTGGACTCACCGGGGAGCTGTTTTTT
CASRLGLTGELFF
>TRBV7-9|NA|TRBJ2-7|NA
TGTGCCAGCAGCTTAGAGTACGAGCAGTACTTC
CASSLEYEQYF
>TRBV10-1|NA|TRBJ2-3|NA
TGCGCCAGCAGTGAACAGGCAGATACGCAGTATTTT
CASSEQADTQYF
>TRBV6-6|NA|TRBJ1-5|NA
TGTGCCAGCAGTCCCAGGACGAGGGTGTTGGATCAGCCCCAGCATTTT
CASSPRTRVLDQPQHF
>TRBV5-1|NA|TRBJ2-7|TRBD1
TGCGCCAGCAGCTTCGGACAGGGGAGCTCCTACGAGCAGTACTTC
CASSFGQGSSYEQYF
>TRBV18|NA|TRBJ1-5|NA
TGTGCCAGCTCTACAAACAGGATGCTTAGCAATCAGCCCCAGCATTTT
CASSTNRMLSNQPQHF
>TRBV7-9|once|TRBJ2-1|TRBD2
TGTGCTAGCAGCTTCGGTCTAGCGGGTATAAGGGACTCCTACAATGAGCAGTTCTTC
CASSFGLAGIRDSYNEQFF
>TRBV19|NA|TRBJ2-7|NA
TGTGCCAGTAGTAGGATTGGGGGGTCCGTAGACTACGAGCAGTACTTC
CASSRIGGSVDYEQYF
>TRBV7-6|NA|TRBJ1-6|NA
TGTGCCAGCAGCTTAGGGGATCAGGCTAATTCACCCCTCCACTTT
CASSLGDQANSPLHF
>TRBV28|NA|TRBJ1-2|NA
TGTGCCAGCAGCACCCGTCGTAACTATGGCTACACCTTC
CASSTRRNYGYTF
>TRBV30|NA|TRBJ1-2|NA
TGTGCCTGGAGTCATGCGAACGGATTCTATGGCTACACCTTC
CAWSHANGFYGYTF
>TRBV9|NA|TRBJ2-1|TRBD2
TGTGCCAGCAGCGAGACCGGGACTAGCGGGAGCGTGGGTGAGCAGTTCTTC
CASSETGTSGSVGEQFF
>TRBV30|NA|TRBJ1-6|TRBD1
TGTGCCTGGAGTAATGAAGGGACAGCTCCAACCGGTTCACCCCTCCACTTT
CAWSNEGTAPTGSPLHF
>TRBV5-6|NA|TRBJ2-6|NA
TGTGCCAGCAGCCCCACCGCCTCTGGGGCCAACGTCCTGACTTTC
CASSPTASGANVLTF
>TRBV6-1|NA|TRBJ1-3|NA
TGTGCCAGCAGTGAAGCGTCGGGGCAACGCTCTGGAAACACCATATATTTT
CASSEASGQRSGNTIYF
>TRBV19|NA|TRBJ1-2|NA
TGTGCCAGTAGTCCTCAACAGTCCGACTATGGCTACACCTTC
CASSPQQSDYGYTF
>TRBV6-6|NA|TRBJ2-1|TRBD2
TGTGCCACCAGATTAGCGGGGGACTACAATGAGCAGTTCTTC
CATRLAGDYNEQFF
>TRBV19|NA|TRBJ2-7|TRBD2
TGTGCCAGTAGTACCCCACCGGGAGGGATCCGGCCCTACGAGCAGTACTTC
CASSTPPGGIRPYEQYF
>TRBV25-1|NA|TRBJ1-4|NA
TGTGCCAGCGGGCTTGGTGGGGAGGGGGGAAAACTGTTTTTT
CASGLGGEGGKLFF
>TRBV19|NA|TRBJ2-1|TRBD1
TGTGCCAGTAGTATAGCGGGACAGGGCGGAGACAATGAGCAGTTCTTC
CASSIAGQGGDNEQFF
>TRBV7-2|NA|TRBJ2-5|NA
TGTGCCAGCTCGGGTTCTCTCGGGAGCGTTGATCAAGAGACCCAGTACTTC
CASSGSLGSVDQETQYF
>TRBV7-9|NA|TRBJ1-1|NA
TGTGCCAGCAGCTTAGGGACACCGAACACTGAAGCTTTCTTT
CASSLGTPNTEAFF
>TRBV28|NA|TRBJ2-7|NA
TGTGCCAGCAGGCGCCCGGTGAGCTACGAGCAGTACTTC
CASRRPVSYEQYF
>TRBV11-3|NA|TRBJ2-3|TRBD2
TGTGCCAGCAGCTCAAAGGGACTAGCGGGGGATACGCAGTATTTT
CASSSKGLAGDTQYF
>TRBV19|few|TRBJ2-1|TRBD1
TGTGCCAGTAGCCCGGACAGGGGTTCCTACAATGAGCAGTTCTTC
CASSPDRGSYNEQFF
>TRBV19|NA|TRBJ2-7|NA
TGTGCCAGTAGTATTGCACACTTTAACACCTACGAGCAGTACTTC
CASSIAHFNTYEQYF
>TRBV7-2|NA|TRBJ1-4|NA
TGTGCCAGCAGCTTGGATAGGGAAAAACTGTTTTTT
CASSLDREKLFF
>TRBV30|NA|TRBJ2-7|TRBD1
TGTGCCTGGATGACAGGGTTCCACGAGCAGTACTTC
CAWMTGFHEQYF
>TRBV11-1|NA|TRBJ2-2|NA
TGTGCCAGCAGCTTAGGAGACAGGAAAGACACCGGGGAGCTGTTTTTT
CASSLGDRKDTGELFF
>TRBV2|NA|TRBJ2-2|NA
TGTGCCAGCAAGAGAGGGACTAACACCGGGGAGCTGTTTTTT
CASKRGTNTGELFF
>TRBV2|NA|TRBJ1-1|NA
TGTGCCAGCAGGCCCGACCTAGGCGAGGCTTTCTTT
CASRPDLGEAFF
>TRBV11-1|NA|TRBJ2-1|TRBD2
TGTGCCAGCAGCTCGCCGACCGGGACTAGCGGCGCCTACAATGAGCAGTTCTTC
CASSSPTGTSGAYNEQFF
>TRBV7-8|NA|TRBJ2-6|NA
TGTGCCAGCGGCTCCCCCCTAACTGGGGCCAACGTCCTGACTTTC
CASGSPLTGANVLTF
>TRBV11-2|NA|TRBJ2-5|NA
TGTGCCAGCAGCTTAAATCGTGAGACCCAGTACTTC
CASSLNRETQYF
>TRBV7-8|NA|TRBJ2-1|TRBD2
TGTGCCAGCAGACGAACCGGGACTAGATATTACAATGAGCAGTTCTTC
CASRRTGTRYYNEQFF
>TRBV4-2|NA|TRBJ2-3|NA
TGTGCCAGCAGCCAAGGTCCCGGGGTCCGCACAGATACGCAGTATTTT
CASSQGPGVRTDTQYF